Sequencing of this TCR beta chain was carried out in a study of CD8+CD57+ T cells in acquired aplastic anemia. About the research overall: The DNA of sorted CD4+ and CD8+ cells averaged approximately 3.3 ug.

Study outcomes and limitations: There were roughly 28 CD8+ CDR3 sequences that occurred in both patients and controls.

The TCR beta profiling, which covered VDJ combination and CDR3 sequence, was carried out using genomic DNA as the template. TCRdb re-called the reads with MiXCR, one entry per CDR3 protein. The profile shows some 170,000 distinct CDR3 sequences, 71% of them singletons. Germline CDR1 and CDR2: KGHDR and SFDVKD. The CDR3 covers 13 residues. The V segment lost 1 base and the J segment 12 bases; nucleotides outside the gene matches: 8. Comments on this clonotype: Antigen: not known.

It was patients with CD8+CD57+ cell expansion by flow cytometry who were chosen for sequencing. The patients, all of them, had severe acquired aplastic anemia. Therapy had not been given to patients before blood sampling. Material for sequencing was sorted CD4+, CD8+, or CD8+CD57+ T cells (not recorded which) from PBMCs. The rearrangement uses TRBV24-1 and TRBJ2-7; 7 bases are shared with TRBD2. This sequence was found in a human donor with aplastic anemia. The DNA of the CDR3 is TGTGCCACCAGTGATTTCGGACTAGTTCGGGTGTACTTC. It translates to CATSDFGLVRVYF.